A selection of T cell receptor beta chains follows, all from one sample in a study of molecular identifiers for immune sequencing clone quantification. TCRdb used MiXCR to reprocess the PCR reads, holding one entry per CDR3 protein. Of more than 450,000 distinct CDR3 sequences in the sample, roughly 24% were seen once. Sequencing was carried out using naive CD8+ T cells from blood, with Jurkat cell RNA spiked in. The source is a human donor in good health. Some libraries in this study had Jurkat cell RNA spiked in. Each CDR3 is given with its conserved first and last residue. A D gene is named only where the DNA matches it firmly. Only some rows state a clone size, as once, few, many or a class for expanded clones.

>TRBV30|TRBJ1-1|few|NA
TGTGCCTGGAGTCCGGAGATAGAAGCTTTCTTT
CAWSPEIEAFF
>TRBV4-3|TRBJ2-1|few|NA
TGCGCCAGCAGCCAAGGTTCCGGGAGCTCCTACAATGAGCAGTTCTTC
CASSQGSGSSYNEQFF
>TRBV29-1|TRBJ2-7|many|TRBD2
TGCAGCGTCGCCGGGACTAGCGGGAGACCGGTCCACGAGCAGTACTTC
CSVAGTSGRPVHEQYF
>TRBV5-5|TRBJ2-3|many|TRBD1
TGTGCCAGCAGCTGGGACAGCCCCACAGATACGCAGTATTTT
CASSWDSPTDTQYF
>TRBV6-5|TRBJ2-2|NA|NA
TGTGCCAGCAGTTGGGACGGTCCGGGCACCGGGGAGCTGTTTTTT
CASSWDGPGTGELFF
>TRBV27|TRBJ1-2|many|NA
TGTGCCAGCAGTTCCCTCCCCTGGGATGGCTACACCTTC
CASSSLPWDGYTF
>TRBV29-1|TRBJ2-2|many|NA
TGCAGCGTTGCCCGGCAACTCGCGGGGGAGCTGTTTTTT
CSVARQLAGELFF
>TRBV7-9|TRBJ1-1|NA|NA
TGTGACAGCACCCTCCCAAACTCTGAAACTTTCTTT
CDSTLPNSETFF
>TRBV7-3|TRBJ2-3|many|TRBD2
TGTGCCAGCAGCTTACTAGCGGGAGGCCCTGAGACGCAGTATTTT
CASSLLAGGPETQYF
>TRBV19|TRBJ1-5|few|NA
TGTGCCAGTAATCCCGGGAACATGTTGGGGCCCCAGCATTTT
CASNPGNMLGPQHF
>TRBV28|TRBJ1-1|NA|TRBD1
TGTGCCAGCAGTTTCAGACAGGGGGCCCTTTCCAACACTGAAGCTTTCTTT
CASSFRQGALSNTEAFF
>TRBV6-6|TRBJ2-5|NA|NA
TGTGCCAGCGGAACCGTTCGAGGGGAAGGAGAGACCCAGTACTTC
CASGTVRGEGETQYF
>TRBV4-3|TRBJ2-3|NA|TRBD2
TGCGCCAGCAGCCAACAGCGGGGGGGCCAGCCCACAGATACGCAGTATTTT
CASSQQRGGQPTDTQYF
>TRBV7-9|TRBJ2-1|NA|NA
TGTGCCAGCAGCTTAGCAGTCGGGTCCTACAATGAGCAGTTCTTC
CASSLAVGSYNEQFF
>TRBV7-2|TRBJ2-7|NA|NA
TGTGCCAGCAGCTTAGTTGTCAGGGGGGCCTACGAGCAGTACTTC
CASSLVVRGAYEQYF
>TRBV7-9|TRBJ1-1|NA|NA
TGTGCCAGCAGCCCAGTGGGGGCGGGTACTGAAGCTTTCTTT
CASSPVGAGTEAFF
>TRBV6-2/TRBV6-3|TRBJ1-5|NA|NA
TGTGCCAGCATGGAGGGCGCGAGCAATCAGCCCCAGCATTTT
CASMEGASNQPQHF
>TRBV5-1|TRBJ2-1|few|TRBD1
TGCGCCAGCAGCTCCGGGACAGGGGTGAATGAGCAGTTCTTC
CASSSGTGVNEQFF
>TRBV4-3|TRBJ1-2|many|NA
TGCGCCAGCAGCCAAGATCGTTGGGCCAACTATGGCTACACCTTC
CASSQDRWANYGYTF
>TRBV9|TRBJ2-5|NA|NA
TGTGCCAGCAGCCCCGGGACACAGCCGCAAGAGACCCAGTACTTC
CASSPGTQPQETQYF
>TRBV4-2|TRBJ1-2|many|NA
TGTGCCAGCAGCCAAGATTACGGACTCTATGGCTACACCTTC
CASSQDYGLYGYTF
>TRBV5-3|TRBJ2-2|NA|NA
TGTGCCAGCAGCTTGGACAAGGGGCTCACCGGGGAGCTGTTTTTT
CASSLDKGLTGELFF
>TRBV28|TRBJ1-2|few|NA
TGTGCCAGCAGGTCCGACGAGGGATCGAGGTATGGCTACACCTTC
CASRSDEGSRYGYTF
>TRBV4-3|TRBJ2-5|many|NA
TGCGCCAGCAGCCAAGCGTGGGGGGAGACCCAGTACTTC
CASSQAWGETQYF
>TRBV19|TRBJ1-3|few|NA
TGTGCCAGTAGAACGGACGGGGGCTATTCTGGAAACACCATATATTTT
CASRTDGGYSGNTIYF
>TRBV5-1|TRBJ2-7|NA|TRBD2
TGCGCCAGCACCCCCGGGGGGTCTGCCTACGAGCAGTACTTC
CASTPGGSAYEQYF
>TRBV11-2|TRBJ2-2|NA|TRBD2
TGTGCCAGCAGACCTCTGACTAGCGGGAGTAGCGTCACCGGGGAGCTGTGTTTT
CASRPLTSGSSVTGELCF
>TRBV7-9|TRBJ1-4|NA|NA
TGTGCCAGCAGCCAGGACCTCATGCGGGAAAAACTGTTTTTT
CASSQDLMREKLFF
>TRBV4-1|TRBJ1-5|NA|NA
TGCGCCAGCAGCCCGAGCGGCGGACGTTCAACTGGTCAGCCCCAGCATTTT
CASSPSGGRSTGQPQHF
>TRBV30|TRBJ2-3|NA|NA
TGTGCCTGGGGGGACTTTTCCCCCACAGATACGCAGTATTTT
CAWGDFSPTDTQYF
>TRBV29-1|TRBJ1-1|once|NA
TGCAGCGTTGTTGTTATCACTGAAGCTCTCTTT
CSVVVITEALF
>TRBV20-1|TRBJ1-1|many|NA
TGCAGTGCTAGTAAAGAGAACACTGAAGCTTTCTTT
CSASKENTEAFF
>TRBV4-1|TRBJ1-2|many|NA
TGCGCCAGCAGCCAAGATGAAGCAGCTAACTATGGCTACACCTTC
CASSQDEAANYGYTF
>TRBV7-9|TRBJ1-1|few|TRBD1
TGTGCCAGCAGCTGGGACAGGGGGCCGGACACTGAAGCTTTCTTT
CASSWDRGPDTEAFF
>TRBV28|TRBJ2-5|NA|TRBD2
TGTGCCGGCAGTTTGAATAGGGGACTAGCGGAGACCCAGTACTTC
CAGSLNRGLAETQYF
>TRBV20-1|TRBJ2-3|NA|TRBD2
TGCAGTGCTAGAGTCTCAGCGGGGAGGCTTATCGCAGATACGCAGTATTTT
CSARVSAGRLIADTQYF
>TRBV30|TRBJ1-1|many|NA
TGTGCCTGGACGAGCGGAAGGAACACTGAAGCTTTCTTT
CAWTSGRNTEAFF
>TRBV14|TRBJ2-1|NA|TRBD1
TGTGCCAGCAGCCAACTAGGGACAGGTATTTTTGTTGAGCAGTTCTTC
CASSQLGTGIFVEQFF
>TRBV7-9|TRBJ2-5|few|TRBD1
TGTGCCAGCAGCTCCGGGACAGGGGAATACTTC
CASSSGTGEYF
>TRBV12-3/TRBV12-4|TRBJ2-1|many|NA
TGTGCCAGCAGTTTATTGGGGTCCACAAACAATGAGCAGTTCTTC
CASSLLGSTNNEQFF
>TRBV28|TRBJ1-4|many|NA
TGTGCCAGCAGTTTAAACAGGGTATTGTTTTTT
CASSLNRVLFF
>TRBV27|TRBJ2-2|NA|NA
TGTGCCAGCACTACCAATTTGGGGTGGGAGCTGTTTTTT
CASTTNLGWELFF
>TRBV9|TRBJ2-3|few|NA
TGTGCCAGCAGCTTAACCGGGATAGACACAGATACGCAGTATTTT
CASSLTGIDTDTQYF
>TRBV30|TRBJ2-1|many|NA
TGTGCCTGGAAAACGGATGAGCAGTTCTTC
CAWKTDEQFF
>TRBV7-9|TRBJ1-2|NA|NA
TGTGCCAGCAGCTTAGTTGAGGGGAGCGGCTACACCTTC
CASSLVEGSGYTF
>TRBV29-1|TRBJ1-2|many|NA
TGCAGCGTGGGACGCAGTAATGGCTACACCTTC
CSVGRSNGYTF